This T cell receptor (beta chain) came from a study of glioma-infiltrating T cells after dendritic cell vaccination. Across the study: At biweekly intervals, patients got three intradermal dendritic cell vaccine injections. Study-wide results and caveats: Patients with more pretreatment TILs had longer time to progression and survival.

The time point: after dendritic cell vaccination, including at tumor progression/relapse. Up to 2 ug genomic DNA was used for TCRB CDR3 amplification. Assay used: immunoSEQ multiplex PCR; TCRdb lists only in-frame clones, some missing. In the table there are roughly 88,000 clones, 75% to 85% of which are singletons. This CDR3 comprises 13 residues. CDR1 and CDR2 from the germline V gene are SGHDT and YYEEEE. V trimming: 3 bases; J trimming: 5 bases; junction bases outside the gene matches: 4. On this clone itself: Its antigen remains unidentified.

Sequences were derived from blood, sampled after dendritic cell vaccination. This receptor was obtained from a human donor with glioblastoma. The chain is built from TRBV5-6 and TRBJ1-2; 7 bases are shared with TRBD1. CDR3 in amino acids: CASSSPDRYGYTF. The CDR3 DNA sequence: TGTGCCAGCAGCTCCCCGGACAGGTATGGCTACACCTTC.